This T cell receptor (beta chain) was found in a study of T cell repertoires in cytomegalovirus infection. Turning to the study itself: Epitope selection comprised recently identified HLA-C-restricted CMV epitopes and well-studied HLA-B-restricted CMV epitopes. Public signatures in TCR beta pointed to CMV infection and matching HLA type. Study-level points and caveats: Cumulative frequency of public TCR beta families picked out carriers of CMV plus the relevant HLA. The study found HLA-C-restricted CMV-specific TCR beta clonotypes dominating the ex vivo response.

This CDR3 has 15 amino acids. V was cut by 6 bases and J by 1 base, with 14 bases left in between. The germline V gene has CDR1 SGHVS and CDR2 FQNEAQ. In the case of this clonotype: The antigen is unknown.

One entry per CDR3 protein, called by TCRdb with MiXCR from the reads. The sample lists some 700,000 distinct CDR3 sequences; roughly 33% were seen once. The sequencing here drew on cultured PBMCs, taken from culture after CMV antigen stimulation. The rearrangement uses TRBV7-8 and TRBJ2-3; D is perhaps TRBD2 (6 bases). The TCR comes from a human donor in good health (CMV status not recorded). Some clones in this sample may be carry-over from other donors' samples. CDR3 bases: TGTGCCAGCAGACCCCGGCGGGGAGGCACAGATACGCAGTATTTT. Its translation is CASRPRRGGTDTQYF.